This TCR beta chain came from a study of a mutant IDH1 vaccine in newly diagnosed glioma. Study as a whole: Investigators started vaccination 4-6 weeks after radiotherapy alone, or with temozolomide cycles. Most had both radiotherapy and temozolomide beforehand; others had only one.

Only one count was recorded for this clone. The antigen is not known. Per germline, CDR1 SGHTA and CDR2 FQGNSA. The CDR3 runs to 14 residues. Trimming left V 0 bases short and J 3 bases short, with 6 bases between. Time point defined: week 35, safety follow-up. In the vaccine, a single dose held 300 ug of the mutant IDH1 20-mer peptide, along with topical imiquimod. Sequencing used immunoSEQ multiplex PCR; TCRdb keeps in-frame clones, though not all of them. The sample gives tens of thousands of clones, 86% of which show up once; around 1.7% is in the top ten. The TCR sequence derives from a man aged 40-55 years with glioma. The sequences come from PBMCs, collected from a glioma patient whose treatment included an IDH1 peptide vaccine. This rearrangement joins TRBV7-2 to TRBJ1-5, with D hard to call. The CDR3 DNA follows: TGTGCCAGCAGCTTAGCAGGGTACAATCAGCCCCAGCATTTT. It is translated as CASSLAGYNQPQHF.